The present T cell receptor beta chain was sequenced within a study of patients and donors after allogeneic stem cell transplantation. The CDR3 contains 14 residues. The trim removed 3 bases at V and 1 base at J, leaving 1 base unmatched. Germline CDR1 and CDR2: SGHRS and YFSETQ. MiXCR was run by TCRdb on the RT-PCR reads, yielding one entry per CDR3 protein. The sample has about a million distinct CDR3 sequences, approximately 19% seen once; the top ten hold around 6%. The table lists this clonotype with many counts. The sequenced material came from blood, either unsorted or a sorted T cell fraction (not recorded which). The receptor was derived from a human donor who was either an allogeneic HSCT recipient or a stem cell or donor lymphocyte infusion donor (not recorded which). It is not recorded whose cells these are; they may come from a transplant donor. V usage is TRBV5-1 and J usage is TRBJ1-1; 9 bases align to TRBD1. The CDR3 protein is CASSSTGGNTEAFF. CDR3 nucleotide sequence: TGCGCCAGCAGCTCGACAGGGGGGAACACTGAAGCTTTCTTT.